This T cell receptor beta chain was observed in a study of control samples from healthy donors and cancer patients. The repertoire was sequenced with immunoSEQ multiplex PCR; TCRdb's copy has only in-frame clones and lacks some. The sample carries roughly 150,000 clones, approximately 88% recorded once. The V and J ends lost 1 base and 6 bases, in that order; junction bases with no gene match: 13. This CDR3 is 17 amino acids long. CDR1 and CDR2 (germline): SGHAT, FQNNGV. The chain links TRBV11-2 to TRBJ2-3; TRBD2 matches at 7 bases. The receptor's source is a man aged 25-45 years in good health. The sample consisted of blood. The CDR3 loop is CASSLVVLADEHDTQYF. In nucleotides, the CDR3 is TGTGCCAGCAGCTTAGTGGTTCTAGCGGACGAGCACGATACGCAGTATTTT.